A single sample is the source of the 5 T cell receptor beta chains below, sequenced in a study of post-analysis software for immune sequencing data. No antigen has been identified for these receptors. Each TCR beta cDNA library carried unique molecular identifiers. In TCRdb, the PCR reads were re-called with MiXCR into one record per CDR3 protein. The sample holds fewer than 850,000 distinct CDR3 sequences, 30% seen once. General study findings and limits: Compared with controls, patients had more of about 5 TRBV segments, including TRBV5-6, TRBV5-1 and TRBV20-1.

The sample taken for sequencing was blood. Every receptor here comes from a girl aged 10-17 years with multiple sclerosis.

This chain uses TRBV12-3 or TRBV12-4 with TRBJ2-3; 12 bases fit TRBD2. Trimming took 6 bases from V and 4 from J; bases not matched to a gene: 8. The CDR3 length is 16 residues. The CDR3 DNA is TGTGCCAGCAGACTGACTAGCGGGAGCCGAGCAGATACGCAGTATTTT. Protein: CASRLTSGSRADTQYF.

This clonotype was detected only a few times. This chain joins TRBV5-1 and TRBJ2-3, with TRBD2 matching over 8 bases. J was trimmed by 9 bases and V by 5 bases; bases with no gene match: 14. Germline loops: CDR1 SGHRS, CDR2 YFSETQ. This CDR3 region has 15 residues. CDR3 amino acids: CASRALREVSSTQYF. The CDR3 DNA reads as TGCGCCAGCAGAGCGTTGCGGGAGGTTTCAAGCACGCAGTATTTT.

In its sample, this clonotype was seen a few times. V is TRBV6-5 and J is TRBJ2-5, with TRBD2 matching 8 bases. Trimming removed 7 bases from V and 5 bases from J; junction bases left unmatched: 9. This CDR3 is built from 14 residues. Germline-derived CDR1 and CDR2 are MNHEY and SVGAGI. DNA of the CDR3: TGTGCCAGCATCCCCTTAGCGGGATTGGAGACCCAGTACTTC. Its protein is CASIPLAGLETQYF.

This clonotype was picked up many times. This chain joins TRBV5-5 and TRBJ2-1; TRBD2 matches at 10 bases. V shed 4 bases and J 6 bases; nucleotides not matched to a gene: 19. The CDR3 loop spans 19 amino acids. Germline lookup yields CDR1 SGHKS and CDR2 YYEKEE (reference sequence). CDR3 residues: CASSRRASGSQWLFNEQFF. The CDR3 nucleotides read TGTGCCAGCAGCCGCCGGGCTAGCGGGAGTCAGTGGTTGTTCAATGAGCAGTTCTTC.

The CDR3 nucleotides read TGTGCCAGCAGACCGATAGCTAACTATGGCTACACCTTC. This codes for CASRPIANYGYTF. The chain recombines TRBV27 with TRBJ1-2, with no clear D. The CDR3 spans 13 residues. CDR1 and CDR2 (germline): MNHEY, SMNVEV (reference sequence). With 6 bases removed from V and 0 bases from J, the gap between germline ends came to 8 bases.